Each of the 2 T cell receptor beta chains below was sequenced from the same sample in a study of cytomegalovirus exposure and HLA in healthy donors. Profiled with immunoSEQ multiplex PCR; TCRdb holds only in-frame clones, not every one. The data contain 100,000 to 150,000 clones, about 91% of them singletons. The sequencing sample was made of PBMCs. These receptors originate from a man in his late teens or twenties in good health and CMV-seronegative.

The chain recombines TRBV14 with TRBJ2-3; TRBD2 is a possible D gene (6 bases). The CDR3 spans 16 residues. V shed 4 bases and J shed 1 base, with 15 bases lying between them. The germline CDR1 and CDR2 sequences are SGHDN and FVKESK. The CDR3 DNA follows: TGTGCCAGCAGCCTAGGGTGGAGGGGAGGCACAGATACGCAGTATTTT. Amino acids: CASSLGWRGGTDTQYF. Full variable domain (rest looked up from reference TRBV14 and TRBJ2-3): EAGVTQFPSHSVIEKGQTVTLRCDPISGHDNLYWYRRVMGKEIKFLLHFVKESKQDESGMPNNRFLAERTGGTYSTLKVQPAELEDSGVYFCASSLGWRGGTDTQYFGPGTRLTVL.

The chain joins TRBV19 to TRBJ2-3, with 8 nucleotides matching TRBD1. V lost 5 bases and J lost 1; bases outside the gene matches: 8. This CDR3 region has 16 residues. From germline, CDR1 is LNHDA and CDR2 SQIVND (reference sequence). CDR3 protein: CASSAPTGAGTDTQYF. CDR3 DNA sequence: TGTGCCAGTAGTGCCCCGACAGGGGCCGGCACAGATACGCAGTATTTT. Variable domain in full (rest from reference TRBV19 and TRBJ2-3): DGGITQSPKYLFRKEGQNVTLSCEQNLNHDAMYWYRQDPGQGLRLIYYSQIVNDFQKGDIAEGYSVSREKKESFPLTVTSAQKNPTAFYLCASSAPTGAGTDTQYFGPGTRLTVL.